This passage covers 5 T cell receptor beta chains from one sample sequenced in a study of blood T cell repertoires in COVID-19. Clones were sequenced by immunoSEQ multiplex PCR, and TCRdb holds only the in-frame ones, with some missing. Among some 120,000 clones listed, 70% to 90% were seen once. The sample consisted of peripheral blood. These receptors were obtained from a man aged 45-60 years with acute or convalescent COVID-19.

V and J are TRBV2 and TRBJ1-1, with 9 nucleotides matching TRBD1. The CDR3 covers 14 residues. V was clipped by 0 bases and J by 5 bases; unmatched bases: 1. CDR1 SNHLY and CDR2 FYNNEI come from the germline V gene. As DNA, the CDR3 is TGTGCCAGCAGTGAAGCCGGGACAGGGACTGAAGCTTTCTTT. As protein: CASSEAGTGTEAFF.

This clone was picked up one time. The chain has TRBV6-2 or TRBV6-3 and TRBJ2-4; D gene ambiguous. V lost 7 bases and J lost 0, with 16 bases in between. Germline V gene lookup returns CDR1 MNHEY and CDR2 SVGEGT. There are 16 residues in the CDR3. The CDR3 nucleotides read TGTGCCAGCACCCCGAGGCACTTACTAGCCAAAAACATTCAGTACTTC. Its translation is CASTPRHLLAKNIQYF.

V gene TRBV5-6 combines with J gene TRBJ1-2; 8 positions agree with TRBD1. The CDR3 is 15 amino acids. CDR1 and CDR2 (germline): SGHDT, YYEEEE. The ends lost 4 bases at V and 4 bases at J; junction bases unmatched: 9. The CDR3 DNA reads TGTGCCAGCAGCCTAGGACAGGGAGGCGGCTATGGCTACACCTTC. Translating gives CASSLGQGGGYGYTF. The full variable domain, with the rest looked up from reference TRBV5-6 and TRBJ1-2, is DAGVTQSPTHLIKTRGQQVTLRCSPKSGHDTVSWYQQALGQGPQFIFQYYEEEERQRGNFPDRFSGHQFPNYSSELNVNALLLGDSALYLCASSLGQGGGYGYTFGSGTRLTVV.

V and J are TRBV7-8 and TRBJ1-1; D might be TRBD1 (6 bases). The V and J ends lost 5 bases and 11 bases respectively, with 15 bases between them. Germline V lookup: CDR1 SGHVS, CDR2 FQNEAQ. This CDR3 has 12 residues. The CDR3 loop reads CASSTGHRGAFF. Written as DNA, the CDR3 is TGTGCCAGCAGCACGGGACACCGTGGGGCTTTCTTT.

The chain joins TRBV19 to TRBJ1-2, with D tentatively TRBD1 (5 bases). The ends were cut back, 5 bases at V and 4 bases at J, with 14 bases in the middle. The CDR3 length is 14 residues. The germline CDR1 and CDR2 sequences are LNHDA and SQIVND (reference sequence). This chain's CDR3 is CASSPGSAFYGYTF. In nucleotides, the CDR3 is TGTGCCAGTAGTCCAGGGTCTGCCTTCTATGGCTACACCTTC.